These 18 T cell receptor beta chains originate from one sample sequenced in a study of regulatory T cells in long-lasting Graves disease (dated by TCRdb to about 2021). Library preparation was by multiplex PCR. This sample was sequenced with an Illumina HiSeq 4000. TCR beta libraries were built with iRepertoire HTBI primers and Arm-PCR amplification of CDR3 regions. The raw public reads went through TCRdb reprocessing: fastp at Q25, MiXCR clone calling, in-frame beta chains kept. Each entry is one CDR3 protein sequence, shown with its most common DNA and genes. Counted in this sample were around 500,000 distinct CDR3 sequences; approximately 13% of them appeared once. The leading ten clones occupy 10% of the sample. The sample's time point label, decoded: newly diagnosed GD, antithyroid drugs for less than 3 months. RNA was extracted from PBMCs in TRIzol for both TCR sequencing and RNA sequencing.

The same data also went into a second study, on T cells in Graves' hyperthyroidism and ophthalmopathy.

Source: peripheral blood mononuclear cells (PBMCs), taken at new diagnosis, from a patient treated with antithyroid drugs. The receptors were gathered from a man aged 25-45 years with Graves disease. Donor details come from another sample of the same person, matched by shared clones.

The chain uses TRBV30 and TRBJ2-6, with TRBD2 as a possible D gene (6 bases). In germline, CDR1 is GTSNPN, CDR2 SVGIG (reference sequence). This CDR3 has 14 amino acids. The CDR3 sequence is CGGTPSSGANVLTF. In DNA form, the CDR3 reads TGTGGCGGGACTCCATCCTCTGGGGCCAACGTCCTGACTTTC.

In its sample, this clonotype was seen many times. The rearrangement uses TRBV2 and TRBJ2-6; TRBD1 matches 9 bases. J lost 4 bases, V lost 6 bases, and 10 bases had no gene match. Germline CDR1 is SNHLY and CDR2 is FYNNEI. The CDR3 runs 17 residues. CDR3 protein: CASRHEQGAPGANVLTF. In DNA, the CDR3 is TGTGCCAGCAGGCATGAACAGGGGGCGCCCGGGGCCAACGTCCTGACTTTC.

This clonotype showed up many times. J is TRBJ2-7 and V is TRBV30, with 9 bases fitting TRBD1. Trimming removed 1 base from V and 2 bases from J; junction bases left unmatched: 6. CDR3 size: 15 residues. Germline CDR1 reads GTSNPN; CDR2 reads SVGIG (reference sequence). The CDR3 bases are TGTGCCTGGAGTGAGGGACAGGGTTTAACCTACGAGCAGTACTTC. Amino acids: CAWSEGQGLTYEQYF.

The V and J genes are TRBV19 and TRBJ2-7; TRBD2 agrees at 8 bases. With 2 bases clipped from V and 6 bases from J, the junction kept 15 bases outside the gene matches. The CDR3 has 17 residues. Germline V CDR1 and CDR2: LNHDA, SQIVND (reference sequence). CDR3 amino acids: CASSILRTAGEGSEQYF. CDR3 nucleotide sequence: TGTGCCAGTAGTATACTCCGCACAGCGGGAGAAGGAAGCGAGCAGTACTTC.

Of note for this clonotype: This may be a read error, as it is one base from a much larger clone. This sequence joins TRBV2 and TRBJ2-5; 7 bases fit TRBD1. The CDR3 covers 12 residues. CDR1 is SNHLY and CDR2 is FYNNEI in the germline V gene. CDR3 sequence reads: CAARDRKETQCF. CDR3 nucleotides: TGTGCCGCCCGGGACAGAAAAGAGACCCAGTGCTTC.

This clonotype was found many times. The rearrangement joins TRBV5-6 to TRBJ2-7; 9 nucleotides line up with TRBD1. The CDR3 extends over 16 amino acids. Germline trimming cut 0 bases from V and 6 bases from J; bases unmatched to any gene: 10. The germline V gene has CDR1 SGHDT and CDR2 YYEEEE. This CDR3 reads CASSLADRGKDSEQYF. For the CDR3, the DNA is TGTGCCAGCAGCTTGGCTGACAGGGGGAAGGACAGCGAGCAGTACTTC.

This clonotype has a handful of counts. The CDR3: CATRGGLPPLHEQFF. DNA for the CDR3: TGTGCCACCCGGGGAGGGCTTCCCCCTCTGCATGAGCAGTTCTTC. The rearrangement links TRBV19 to TRBJ2-1; 7 bases match TRBD2. This CDR3 has 15 amino acids. V lost 10 bases to trimming and J lost 8 bases; unmatched junction nucleotides: 17. CDR1 and CDR2 (germline): LNHDA, SQIVND (reference sequence).

This clonotype was counted ten times or more. CDR3 residues: CAIKGLAGGLETQYF. The CDR3 DNA follows: TGTGCCATCAAGGGACTAGCGGGAGGATTGGAGACCCAGTACTTC. The chain recombines TRBV10-3 with TRBJ2-5, with TRBD2 matching 15 bases. The CDR3 runs to 15 residues. CDR1 is ENHRY and CDR2 is SYGVKD in the germline V gene. J gave up 5 bases and V 7 bases, and 5 bases lay outside the gene matches.

This clonotype was seen ten or more times. The rearrangement uses TRBV20-1 and TRBJ1-4, with D tentatively TRBD1 (5 bases). V lost 5 bases and J 3 bases, leaving 10 bases between the germline ends. CDR1 and CDR2 from the germline V gene are DFQATT and SNEGSKA (reference sequence). The length of the CDR3 is 13 residues. The CDR3 DNA reads as TGCAGTGCTGCGACAGACCCTAATGAAAAACTGTTTTTT. Its protein is CSAATDPNEKLFF.

Only a few counts were recorded for this clonotype. This chain connects TRBV11-1 to TRBJ2-3; TRBD1 aligns across 9 bases. Germline V gene lookup returns CDR1 SGHAT and CDR2 FQDESV (reference sequence). The CDR3 loop spans 19 amino acids. The V segment lost 6 bases and the J segment 0 bases; nucleotides outside the gene matches: 16. This chain's CDR3 is CASSHSGQGFAGSTDTQYF. The CDR3 DNA sequence: TGTGCCAGCAGTCATTCAGGACAGGGGTTCGCAGGAAGCACAGATACGCAGTATTTT.

The V gene is TRBV9, the J gene TRBJ2-1, with D perhaps matching TRBD1 (6 bases). From germline, CDR1 is SGDLS and CDR2 YYNGEE. This CDR3 has 14 residues. The V gene lost 4 bases and the J gene lost 3 bases, with 11 bases spanning the gap. CDR3 protein: CASSPRQVYNEQFF. The CDR3 region has the DNA TGTGCCAGCAGCCCGAGACAGGTCTACAATGAGCAGTTCTTC.

On this clonotype: This could be a read error, since a much larger clone is one nucleotide away. The rearrangement uses TRBV18 and TRBJ2-5; the match to TRBD2 covers 7 bases. CDR1 is KGHSH and CDR2 is LQKENI in the germline V gene. This CDR3 region has 16 residues. The CDR3 spells CASLPGRNGAGETQYF. Written as DNA, the CDR3 is TGTGCCAGCTTACCAGGAAGGAACGGAGCGGGGGAGACCCAGTACTTC.

This clonotype was detected many times. This rearrangement joins TRBV29-1 to TRBJ2-3; tentative D call: TRBD1 (6 bases). This CDR3 contains 12 residues. V lost 3 bases and J 7 bases, leaving 11 bases between the germline ends. Germline V gene lookup returns CDR1 SQVTM and CDR2 ANQGSEA. CDR3 nucleotides: TGCAGCGTTGAGATGGGACACAATACGCAGTATTTT. It translates to CSVEMGHNTQYF.

This clonotype was counted only a few times. This could be a read error, since a much larger clone is one nucleotide away. This chain connects TRBV20-1 to TRBJ2-7; tentative D call: TRBD2 (6 bases). V lost 1 base and J lost 0, with 7 bases in between. The CDR3 length is 13 residues. Germline CDR1 and CDR2: DFQATT and SNEGSKA (reference sequence). The CDR3 reads CSARGRDSYEQYF. The CDR3, as DNA: TGCAGTGCTAGAGGGCGGGACTCCTACGAGCAGTACTTC.

V gene TRBV6-2 or TRBV6-3 combines with J gene TRBJ1-4, with D perhaps TRBD1 (6 bases). With 0 bases removed from V and 7 bases from J, the gap between germline ends came to 15 bases. The CDR3 has 16 residues. Germline V lookup: CDR1 MNHEY, CDR2 SVGEGT. CDR3 in amino acids: CASSYSKTARGEKLFF. CDR3 nucleotides: TGTGCCAGCAGTTACTCGAAAACAGCCAGGGGTGAAAAACTGTTTTTT.

There are many counts of this clonotype. The chain recombines TRBV7-9 with TRBJ1-2; D is possibly TRBD1 (6 bases). CDR1 and CDR2 (germline): SEHNR, FQNEAQ (reference sequence). V lost 5 bases, J lost 8 bases, and 24 bases lay in between. This CDR3 has 16 residues. CDR3 residues: CASSRQDFRPPWGYTF. The CDR3 bases are TGTGCCAGCAGCAGACAGGACTTCCGCCCCCCTTGGGGCTACACCTTC.

This clonotype was seen more than once but under ten times. This chain uses TRBV5-6 with TRBJ2-3, with unresolved D. CDR3 size: 14 residues. CDR1 SGHDT and CDR2 YYEEEE come from the germline V gene. Trimming left V 4 bases short and J 0 bases short, with 9 bases between. The CDR3 DNA follows: TGTGCCAGCAGCAGGTATACTAGCACAGATACGCAGTATTTT. Encoded protein: CASSRYTSTDTQYF.

Ten or more counts support this clonotype. The chain uses TRBV29-1 and TRBJ1-2, with D unresolved. The V gene lost 3 bases and the J gene lost 8 bases, with 22 bases spanning the gap. Germline CDR1 is SQVTM and CDR2 is ANQGSEA. This CDR3 spans 15 amino acids. This chain's CDR3 is CSVEAATAPIGGYTF. Here the CDR3 DNA reads TGCAGCGTTGAGGCAGCGACGGCCCCTATTGGCGGCTACACCTTC.